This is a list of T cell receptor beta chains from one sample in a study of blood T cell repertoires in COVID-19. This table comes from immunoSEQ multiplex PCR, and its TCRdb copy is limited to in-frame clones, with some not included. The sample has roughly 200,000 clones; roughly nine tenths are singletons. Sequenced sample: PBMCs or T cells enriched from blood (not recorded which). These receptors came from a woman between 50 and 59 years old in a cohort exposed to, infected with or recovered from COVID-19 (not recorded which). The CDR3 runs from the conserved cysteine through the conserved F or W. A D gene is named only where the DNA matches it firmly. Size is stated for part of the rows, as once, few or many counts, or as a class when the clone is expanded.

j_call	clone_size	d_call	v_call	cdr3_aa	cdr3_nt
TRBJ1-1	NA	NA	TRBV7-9	CASSLITANTEAFF	TGTGCCAGCAGCTTAATTACAGCGAACACTGAAGCTTTCTTT
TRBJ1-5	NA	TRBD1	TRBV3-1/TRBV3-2	CASSLGSGGARQPQHF	TGTGCCAGCAGCCTGGGATCAGGGGGCGCCCGGCAGCCCCAGCATTTT
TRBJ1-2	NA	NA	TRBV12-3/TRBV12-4	CASSFRNYGYTF	TGTGCCAGCAGTTTCAGGAACTATGGCTACACCTTC
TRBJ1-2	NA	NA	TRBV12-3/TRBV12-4	CATRGAGDGYTF	TGTGCCACCCGAGGGGCAGGGGATGGCTACACCTTC
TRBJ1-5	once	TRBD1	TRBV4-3	CASSEGQGNYQPQHF	TGCGCCAGCAGTGAGGGACAGGGGAATTATCAGCCCCAGCATTTT
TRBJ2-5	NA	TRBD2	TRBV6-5	CASRFGGAGETQYF	TGTGCCAGCAGATTCGGGGGGGCCGGGGAGACCCAGTACTTC
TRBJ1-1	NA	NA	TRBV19	CASTNQQGRSTEAFF	TGTGCCAGTACCAACCAACAGGGTAGAAGTACTGAAGCTTTCTTT
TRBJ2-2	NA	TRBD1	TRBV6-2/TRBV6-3	CASSYSKGTVWNTGELFF	TGTGCCAGCAGTTACTCGAAGGGGACAGTATGGAACACCGGGGAGCTGTTTTTT
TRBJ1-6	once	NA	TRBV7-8	CASSLQGGGSPLHF	TGTGCCAGCAGCTTACAGGGAGGTGGTTCACCCCTCCACTTT
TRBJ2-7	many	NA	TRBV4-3	CASSQEYGYEQYF	TGCGCCAGCAGCCAAGAGTACGGTTACGAGCAGTACTTC
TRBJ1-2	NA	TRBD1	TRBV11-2	CASSRSQGAGGYTF	TGTGCCAGCAGCCGATCACAGGGGGCGGGCGGCTACACCTTC
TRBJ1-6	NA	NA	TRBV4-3	CASSLQGTSDPYNSPLHF	TGCGCCAGCAGCCTCCAGGGGACCTCAGACCCCTATAATTCACCCCTCCACTTT
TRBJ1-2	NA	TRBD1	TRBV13	CASSQQGAYNYGYTF	TGTGCCAGCAGCCAACAGGGGGCTTATAACTATGGCTACACCTTC
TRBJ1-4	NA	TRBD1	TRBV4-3	CASSRGGQGNEKLFF	TGCGCCAGCAGCCGAGGGGGACAGGGGAATGAAAAACTGTTTTTT
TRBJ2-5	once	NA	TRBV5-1	CASSSSSGPTKGETQYF	TGCGCCAGCAGCTCTTCATCAGGGCCCACCAAGGGAGAGACCCAGTACTTC
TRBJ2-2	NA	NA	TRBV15	CATSREQGSTGELFF	TGTGCCACCAGCAGAGAGCAGGGTAGCACCGGGGAGCTGTTTTTT
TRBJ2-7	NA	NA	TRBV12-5	CASGLIGWFEEGTYEQYF	TGTGCTAGTGGTTTGATTGGGTGGTTTGAAGAGGGAACCTACGAGCAGTACTTC
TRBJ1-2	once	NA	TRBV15	CATSRGLTEDSYGYTF	TGTGCCACCAGCAGAGGGTTAACTGAGGACAGCTATGGCTACACCTTC
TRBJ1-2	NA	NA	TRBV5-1	CASSPVANYGYTF	TGCGCCAGCAGCCCCGTAGCTAACTATGGCTACACCTTC
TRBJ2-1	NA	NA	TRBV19	CASSPFQGSTNEQFF	TGTGCCAGTAGTCCTTTCCAGGGGTCTACAAATGAGCAGTTCTTC
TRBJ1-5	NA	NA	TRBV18	CASSSGLHNQPQHF	TGTGCCAGCTCATCGGGACTGCACAATCAGCCCCAGCATTTT
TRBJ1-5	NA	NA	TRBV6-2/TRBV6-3	CASSLRDLLGNQPQHF	TGTGCCAGCAGTCTCAGGGATCTTCTGGGAAATCAGCCCCAGCATTTT
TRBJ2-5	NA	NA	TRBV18	CASSPRGEQETQYF	TGTGCCAGCTCACCTCGCGGGGAGCAAGAGACCCAGTACTTC
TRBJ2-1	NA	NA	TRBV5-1	CASSSRDTDLSEQFF	TGCGCCAGCAGCTCCCGGGACACCGATTTGAGTGAGCAGTTCTTC
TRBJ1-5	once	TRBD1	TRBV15	CATSSLQTGINQPQHF	TGTGCCACCAGCAGCTTGCAGACAGGGATCAATCAGCCCCAGCATTTT
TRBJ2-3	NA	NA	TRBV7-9	CASSPSASRGDTQYF	TGTGCCAGCAGCCCGTCCGCCAGCCGGGGAGATACGCAGTATTTT
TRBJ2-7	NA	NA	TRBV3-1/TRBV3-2	CASSHRVREQYF	TGTGCCAGCAGCCACAGGGTTCGTGAGCAGTACTTC
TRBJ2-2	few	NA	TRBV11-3	CASRDWDTGELFF	TGTGCCAGCAGGGACTGGGACACCGGGGAGCTGTTTTTT
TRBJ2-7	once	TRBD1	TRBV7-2	CASSSSWGQAYEQYF	TGTGCCAGCAGCTCATCTTGGGGACAGGCCTACGAGCAGTACTTC
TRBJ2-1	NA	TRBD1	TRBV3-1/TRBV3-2	CASSQGTGGYNEQFF	TGTGCCAGCAGCCAAGGAACAGGGGGCTACAATGAGCAGTTCTTC
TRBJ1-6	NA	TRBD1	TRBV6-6	CASDLTGDNSPLHF	TGTGCCAGCGACTTAACAGGGGACAATTCACCCCTCCACTTT
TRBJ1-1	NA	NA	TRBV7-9	CASSPMRAEAFF	TGTGCCAGCAGCCCCATGCGGGCTGAAGCTTTCTTT
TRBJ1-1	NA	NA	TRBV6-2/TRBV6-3	CASSYGRDLQLTEAFF	TGTGCCAGCAGTTACGGCAGGGATTTACAACTCACTGAAGCTTTCTTT
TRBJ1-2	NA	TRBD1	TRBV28	CASSPPGQSYGYTF	TGTGCCAGCAGCCCCCCGGGACAGAGCTATGGCTACACCTTC
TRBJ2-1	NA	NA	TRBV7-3	CASSTHGGLNNEQFF	TGTGCCAGCAGCACCCACGGGGGGCTTAACAATGAGCAGTTCTTC
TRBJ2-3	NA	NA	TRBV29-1	CSVAPLYTDTQYF	TGCAGCGTTGCCCCCCTTTACACAGATACGCAGTATTTT
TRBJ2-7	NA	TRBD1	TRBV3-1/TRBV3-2	CASSPTGTGGYEQYF	TGTGCCAGCAGCCCAACTGGGACAGGGGGGTACGAGCAGTACTTC
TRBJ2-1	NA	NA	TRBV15	CATRAQAAYNEQFF	TGTGCCACCAGGGCACAGGCTGCCTACAATGAGCAGTTCTTC
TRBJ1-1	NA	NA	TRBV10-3	CAISETSPVEAFF	TGTGCCATCAGTGAGACGAGCCCGGTGGAAGCTTTCTTT
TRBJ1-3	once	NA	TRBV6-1	CASSERLMCKDGAGNTIYF	TGTGCCAGCAGTGAACGATTGATGTGTAAGGACGGGGCTGGAAACACCATATATTTT
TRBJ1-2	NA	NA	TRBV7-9	CASSLVSDYGYTF	TGTGCCAGCAGCTTAGTATCTGACTATGGCTACACCTTC